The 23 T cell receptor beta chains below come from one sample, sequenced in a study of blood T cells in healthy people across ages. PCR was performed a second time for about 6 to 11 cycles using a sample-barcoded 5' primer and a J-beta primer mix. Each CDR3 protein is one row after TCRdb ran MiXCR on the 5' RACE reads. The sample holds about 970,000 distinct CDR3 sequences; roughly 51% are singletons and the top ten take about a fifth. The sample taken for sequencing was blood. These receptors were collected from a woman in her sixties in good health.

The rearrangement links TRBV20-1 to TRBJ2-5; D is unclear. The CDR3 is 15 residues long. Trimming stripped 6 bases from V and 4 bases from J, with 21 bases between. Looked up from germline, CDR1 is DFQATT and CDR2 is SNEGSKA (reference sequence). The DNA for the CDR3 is TGCAGTGCGGCGCAGACCCTTTTCGCGGCAGAGACCCAGTACTTC. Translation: CSAAQTLFAAETQYF.

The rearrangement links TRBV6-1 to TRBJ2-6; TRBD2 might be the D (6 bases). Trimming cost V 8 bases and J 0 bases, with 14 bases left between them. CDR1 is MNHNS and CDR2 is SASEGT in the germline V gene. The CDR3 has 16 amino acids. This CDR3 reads CASVWRGYSGANVLTF. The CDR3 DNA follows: TGTGCCAGCGTGTGGCGGGGTTACTCTGGGGCCAACGTCCTGACTTTC.

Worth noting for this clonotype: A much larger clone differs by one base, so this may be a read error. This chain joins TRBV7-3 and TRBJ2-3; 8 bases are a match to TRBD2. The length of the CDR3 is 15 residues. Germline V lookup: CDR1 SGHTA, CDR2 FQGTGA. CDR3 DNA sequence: TGTACCAGCAGTTCGGGGGGGGAGCGGGCAGATACGCAGTATTTT. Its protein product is CTSSSGGERADTQYF.

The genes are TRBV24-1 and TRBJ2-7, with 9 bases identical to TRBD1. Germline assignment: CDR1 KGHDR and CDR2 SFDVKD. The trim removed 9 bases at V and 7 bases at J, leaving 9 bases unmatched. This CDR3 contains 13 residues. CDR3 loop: CATGTGLENEQYF. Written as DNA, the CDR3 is TGTGCCACCGGGACAGGGTTAGAAAATGAGCAGTACTTC.

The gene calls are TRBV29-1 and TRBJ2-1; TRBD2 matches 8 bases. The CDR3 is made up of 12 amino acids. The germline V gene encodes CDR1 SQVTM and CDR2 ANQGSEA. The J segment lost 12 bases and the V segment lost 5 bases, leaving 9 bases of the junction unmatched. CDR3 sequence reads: CSVLPAGVGQFF. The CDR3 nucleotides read TGCAGCGTTTTGCCAGCGGGAGTGGGGCAGTTCTTC.

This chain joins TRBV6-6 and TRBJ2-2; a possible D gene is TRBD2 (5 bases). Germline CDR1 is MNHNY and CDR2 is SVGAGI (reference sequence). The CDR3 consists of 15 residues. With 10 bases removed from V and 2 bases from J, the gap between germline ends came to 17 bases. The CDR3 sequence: CANTDGSVNTGELFF. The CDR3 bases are TGTGCCAACACTGATGGTAGCGTTAACACCGGGGAGCTGTTTTTT.

CDR3 amino acids: CASSFGERQFF. The CDR3 DNA reads as TGTGCCAGCAGCTTTGGGGAGAGGCAGTTCTTC. V gene TRBV7-3 combines with J gene TRBJ2-1; D may be TRBD2 (5 bases). Trimming stripped 3 bases from V and 12 bases from J, with 9 bases between. This CDR3 contains 11 residues. From germline, CDR1 is SGHTA and CDR2 FQGTGA. The whole variable domain, remainder taken from reference TRBV7-3 and TRBJ2-1, is GAGVSQTPSNKVTEKGKYVELRCDPISGHTALYWYRQSLGQGPEFLIYFQGTGAADDSGLPNDRFFAVRPEGSVSTLKIQRTERGDSAVYLCASSFGERQFFGPGTRLTVL.

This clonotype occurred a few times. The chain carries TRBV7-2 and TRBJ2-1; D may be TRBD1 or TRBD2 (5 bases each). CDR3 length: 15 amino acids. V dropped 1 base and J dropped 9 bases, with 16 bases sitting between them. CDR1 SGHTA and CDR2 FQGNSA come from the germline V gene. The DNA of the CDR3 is TGTGCCAGCAGCTTAGGGGGGAGTTCATCGCGTGAGCAGTTCTTC. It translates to CASSLGGSSSREQFF.

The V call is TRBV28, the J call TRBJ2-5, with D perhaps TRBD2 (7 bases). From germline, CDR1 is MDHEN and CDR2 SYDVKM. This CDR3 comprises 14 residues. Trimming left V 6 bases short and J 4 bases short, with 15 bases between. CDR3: CASSSGGKRETQYF. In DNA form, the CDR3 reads TGTGCCAGCAGCTCGGGGGGCAAAAGAGAGACCCAGTACTTC.

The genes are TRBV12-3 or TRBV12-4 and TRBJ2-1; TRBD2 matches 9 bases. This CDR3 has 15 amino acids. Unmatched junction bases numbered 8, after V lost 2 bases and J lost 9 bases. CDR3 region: CASSLPSGIKSEQFF. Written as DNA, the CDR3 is TGTGCCAGCAGTTTACCTAGCGGGATTAAAAGTGAGCAGTTCTTC.

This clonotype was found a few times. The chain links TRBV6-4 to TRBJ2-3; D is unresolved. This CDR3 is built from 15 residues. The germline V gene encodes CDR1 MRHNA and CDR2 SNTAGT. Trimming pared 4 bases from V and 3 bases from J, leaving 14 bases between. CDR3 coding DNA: TGTGCCAGCAGTGTCCCGACCCAGTCAACAGATACGCAGTATTTT. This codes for CASSVPTQSTDTQYF.

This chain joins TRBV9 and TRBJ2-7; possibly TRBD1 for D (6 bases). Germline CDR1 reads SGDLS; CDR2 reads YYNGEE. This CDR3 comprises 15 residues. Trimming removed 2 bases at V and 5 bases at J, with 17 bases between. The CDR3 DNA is TGTGCCAGCAGCGTCCGACCGGTGGGGGCCCACGAGCAGTACTTC. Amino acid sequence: CASSVRPVGAHEQYF.

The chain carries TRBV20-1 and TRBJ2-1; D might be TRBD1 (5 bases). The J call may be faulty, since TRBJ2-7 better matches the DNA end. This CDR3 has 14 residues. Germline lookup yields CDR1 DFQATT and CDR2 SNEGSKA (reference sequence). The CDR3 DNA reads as TGCAGTGCGCTTCAAGGGGTTTCGTACAATGAGCAGTACTTC. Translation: CSALQGVSYNEQYF.

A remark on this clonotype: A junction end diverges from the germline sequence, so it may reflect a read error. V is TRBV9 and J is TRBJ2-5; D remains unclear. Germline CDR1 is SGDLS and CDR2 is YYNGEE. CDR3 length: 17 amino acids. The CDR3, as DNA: TGTGCCAGCGGCGTGGCATCGAGGAGATATCTACAAGAGACCCAGTACTTC. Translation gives CASGVASRRYLQETQYF.

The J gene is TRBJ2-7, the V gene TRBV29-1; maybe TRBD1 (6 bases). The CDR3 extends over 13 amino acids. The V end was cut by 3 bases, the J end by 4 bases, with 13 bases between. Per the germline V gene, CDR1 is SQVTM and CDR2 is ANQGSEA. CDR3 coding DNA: TGCAGCGTTGATACAGGGAAGAGGTACGAGCAGTACTTC. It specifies CSVDTGKRYEQYF.

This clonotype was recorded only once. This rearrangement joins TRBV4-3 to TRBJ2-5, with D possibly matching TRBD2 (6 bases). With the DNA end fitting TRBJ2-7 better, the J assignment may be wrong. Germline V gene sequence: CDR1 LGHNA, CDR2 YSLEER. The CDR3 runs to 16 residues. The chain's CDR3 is CASSQGSGERTLEQYF. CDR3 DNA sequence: TGCGCCAGCAGCCAAGGCTCGGGGGAAAGAACTCTCGAGCAGTACTTC.

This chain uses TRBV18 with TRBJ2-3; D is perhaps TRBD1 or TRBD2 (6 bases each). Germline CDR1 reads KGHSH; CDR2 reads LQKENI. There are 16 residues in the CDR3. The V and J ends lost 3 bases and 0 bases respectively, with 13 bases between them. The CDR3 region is CASSPHGGRSTDTQYF. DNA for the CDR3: TGTGCCAGCTCACCCCACGGGGGCCGCAGCACAGATACGCAGTATTTT.

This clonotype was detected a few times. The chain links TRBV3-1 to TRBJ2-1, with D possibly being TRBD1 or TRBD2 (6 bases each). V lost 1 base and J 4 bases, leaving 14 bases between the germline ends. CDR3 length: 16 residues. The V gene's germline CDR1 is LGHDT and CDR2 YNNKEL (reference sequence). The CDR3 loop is CASSQARGDSYNEQFF. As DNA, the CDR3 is TGTGCCAGCAGCCAAGCGAGGGGGGACTCGTACAATGAGCAGTTCTTC.

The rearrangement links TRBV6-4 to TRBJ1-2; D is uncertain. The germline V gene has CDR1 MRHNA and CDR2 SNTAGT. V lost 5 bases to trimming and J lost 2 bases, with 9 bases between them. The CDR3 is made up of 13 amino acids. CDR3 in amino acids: CASSRNYNYGYTF. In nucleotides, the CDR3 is TGTGCCAGCAGTAGGAACTACAACTATGGCTACACCTTC.

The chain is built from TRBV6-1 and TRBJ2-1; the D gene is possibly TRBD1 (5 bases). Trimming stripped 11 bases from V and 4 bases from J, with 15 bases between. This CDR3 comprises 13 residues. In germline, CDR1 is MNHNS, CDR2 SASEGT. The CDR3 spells CASWTPNYNEQFF. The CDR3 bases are TGTGCCTCCTGGACACCGAATTACAATGAGCAGTTCTTC.

Written as DNA, the CDR3 is TGCAGTGCCCTACCGGGGGAGTTCCGCTACGAGCAGTACTTC. This gives the protein CSALPGEFRYEQYF. V gene TRBV20-1 combines with J gene TRBJ2-7, with D possibly being TRBD2 (6 bases). V was trimmed by 6 bases and J by 3 bases, leaving 18 bases between them. The CDR3 has 14 amino acids. Germline values: CDR1 DFQATT, CDR2 SNEGSKA (reference sequence).

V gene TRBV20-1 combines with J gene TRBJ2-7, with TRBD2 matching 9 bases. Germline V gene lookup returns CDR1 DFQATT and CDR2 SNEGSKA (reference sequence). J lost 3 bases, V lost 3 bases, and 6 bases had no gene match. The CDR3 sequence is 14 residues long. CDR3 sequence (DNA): TGCAGTGCTAGGCCGGGACTAGCAAGCTACGAGCAGTACTTC. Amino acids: CSARPGLASYEQYF.

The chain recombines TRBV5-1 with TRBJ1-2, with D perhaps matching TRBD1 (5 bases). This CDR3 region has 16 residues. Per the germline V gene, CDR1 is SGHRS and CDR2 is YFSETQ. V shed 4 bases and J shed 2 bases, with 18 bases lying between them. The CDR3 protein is CASSPQLTGVNYGYTF. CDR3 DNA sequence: TGCGCCAGCAGCCCTCAATTGACGGGGGTCAACTATGGCTACACCTTC.